The next 20 T cell receptor beta chains were all read from a single sample in a study of shared clonotypes between healthy human individuals. Naive CD8 cells lacked CD45RO, underwent positive selection for CCR7 and left out terminally differentiated effector memory CD45RA+ cells. Assay: immunoSEQ multiplex PCR; the TCRdb copy retains only in-frame clones and omits some. Of 2 million to 2.5 million clones listed, around 93% are singletons. The specimen sequenced was naive CD8+ T cells from PBMCs. The receptors were sampled from a man aged 18-30 years in good health. Some clones in this sample may be carry-over from other donors' samples.

V gene TRBV11-3 combines with J gene TRBJ2-1; D might be TRBD1 (5 bases). The CDR3 consists of 15 residues. Between the trimmed V and J ends, which lost 4 bases and 6 bases, there was a span of 16 bases. The germline CDR1 and CDR2 sequences are SGHNT and YENEEA. CDR3 protein: CASSSDSLWGNEQFF. The CDR3 DNA sequence: TGTGCCAGCAGCTCTGACAGCCTCTGGGGCAATGAGCAGTTCTTC.

The rearrangement joins TRBV6-6 to TRBJ1-1; no definite D call. The CDR3 covers 14 residues. The germline CDR1 and CDR2 sequences are MNHNY and SVGAGI (reference sequence). The V end was cut by 6 bases, the J end by 0 bases, with 11 bases between. In nucleotides, the CDR3 is TGTGCCAGCAGCCAGTCCCGTGTGAACACTGAAGCTTTCTTT. Protein sequence: CASSQSRVNTEAFF.

As to this clone: Within the sample, other DNA sequences also encode this same CDR3. The chain links TRBV29-1 to TRBJ2-2; D gene ambiguous. This CDR3 comprises 18 residues. Trimming stripped 4 bases from V and 5 bases from J, with 26 bases between. Germline CDR1 SQVTM, CDR2 ANQGSEA. The CDR3 DNA follows: TGCAGCGTTGTCTTTCATCTGGCGATGAAGGTGGGAACCGGGGAGCTGTTTTTT. This sequence encodes CSVVFHLAMKVGTGELFF.

V and J are TRBV30 and TRBJ1-1; no definite D call. The CDR3 has 16 residues. The germline V and J ends were trimmed by 1 base and 0 bases, with 15 bases remaining between them. Germline CDR1 GTSNPN, CDR2 SVGIG (reference sequence). DNA for the CDR3: TGTGCCTGGAGTGAAAAACGATTTGGCCTGAACACTGAAGCTTTCTTT. It is translated as CAWSEKRFGLNTEAFF. The full variable domain, rest sourced from reference TRBV30 and TRBJ1-1, is SQTIHQWPATLVQPVGSPLSLECTVEGTSNPNLYWYRQAAGRGLQLLFYSVGIGQISSEVPQNLSASRPQDRQFILSSKKLLLSDSGFYLCAWSEKRFGLNTEAFFGQGTRLTVV.

The V call is TRBV27, the J call TRBJ2-7, with D possibly being TRBD1 or TRBD2 (5 bases each). V lost 5 bases and J 2 bases, leaving 13 bases between the germline ends. Germline assignment: CDR1 MNHEY and CDR2 SMNVEV (reference sequence). This CDR3 comprises 14 residues. DNA of the CDR3: TGTGCCAGCAGTAACGGGACGAGGACCTACGAGCAGTACTTC. This encodes CASSNGTRTYEQYF.

The chain carries TRBV27 and TRBJ2-7; 8 bases are shared with TRBD1. V gave up 0 bases and J gave up 2 bases; unmatched junction bases: 9. CDR1 MNHEY and CDR2 SMNVEV come from the germline V gene (reference sequence). The CDR3 is 17 residues long. CDR3 bases: TGTGCCAGCAGTTTATCGATCCCGGGGACAGGTCCCTACGAGCAGTACTTC. Translated: CASSLSIPGTGPYEQYF.

This clone was counted between two and nine times. CDR3 amino acids: CSVEVNSMNTEAFF. CDR3 DNA sequence: TGCAGCGTTGAAGTAAACTCCATGAACACTGAAGCTTTCTTT. The chain is built from TRBV29-1 and TRBJ1-1, with no clear D. The CDR3 has 14 amino acids. V shed 1 base and J shed 0 bases, with 9 bases lying between them. Germline values: CDR1 SQVTM, CDR2 ANQGSEA.

The chain combines TRBV4-3 with TRBJ2-2; 9 nucleotides match TRBD1. Germline V gives CDR1 LGHNA, CDR2 YSLEER. V gave up 4 bases and J gave up 4 bases; unmatched junction bases: 7. This CDR3 is 16 amino acids long. This CDR3 is CASSPNTGGGTGELFF. The CDR3 DNA follows: TGCGCCAGCAGCCCGAACACAGGGGGCGGCACCGGGGAGCTGTTTTTT.

The chain carries TRBV7-8 and TRBJ1-2; 9 nucleotides line up with TRBD1. CDR3 length: 15 amino acids. Germline V CDR1 and CDR2: SGHVS, FQNEAQ. J gave up 4 bases and V 4 bases, and 7 bases lay outside the gene matches. The CDR3 spells CASSSDRGGLYGYTF. CDR3 coding DNA: TGTGCCAGCAGCTCGGACAGGGGAGGACTCTATGGCTACACCTTC.

The rearrangement links TRBV4-2 to TRBJ2-5, with 12 bases fitting TRBD2. This CDR3 has 17 amino acids. The V and J ends lost 6 bases and 1 base, in that order; junction bases with no gene match: 9. The V gene's germline CDR1 is LGHNA and CDR2 YNFKEQ. The CDR3 here is CASSLGLAGFLQETQYF. The CDR3 DNA sequence: TGTGCCAGCAGTCTAGGACTAGCGGGATTCCTCCAAGAGACCCAGTACTTC.

J is TRBJ1-2 and V is TRBV4-1, with D possibly TRBD1 on 5 matching bases. Germline V CDR1 and CDR2: MGHRA, YSYEKL. V gave up 5 bases and J gave up 8 bases, with 15 bases separating them. The CDR3 totals 13 residues. The chain's CDR3 is CASSSPEGVGYTF. The CDR3 region has the DNA TGCGCCAGCAGCTCACCTGAAGGGGTCGGCTACACCTTC.

The chain employs TRBV19 and TRBJ2-5, with D possibly matching TRBD2 (6 bases). Germline V lookup: CDR1 LNHDA, CDR2 SQIVND (reference sequence). The V and J ends lost 3 bases and 5 bases respectively, with 10 bases between them. The CDR3 runs to 13 residues. The DNA of the CDR3 is TGTGCCAGTAGTATTCGGGGGTGGGAGACCCAGTACTTC. Its translation: CASSIRGWETQYF. The whole variable domain, filled in from reference TRBV19 and TRBJ2-5, reads DGGITQSPKYLFRKEGQNVTLSCEQNLNHDAMYWYRQDPGQGLRLIYYSQIVNDFQKGDIAEGYSVSREKKESFPLTVTSAQKNPTAFYLCASSIRGWETQYFGPGTRLLVL.

This chain uses TRBV5-1 with TRBJ2-1, with 7 nucleotides matching TRBD1. V trimming: 3 bases; J trimming: 2 bases; junction bases outside the gene matches: 5. The germline V gene has CDR1 SGHRS and CDR2 YFSETQ. The CDR3 is made up of 15 amino acids. The CDR3 DNA reads as TGCGCCAGCAGCTCGGCCGGGACAGCCTACAATGAGCAGTTCTTC. Protein sequence: CASSSAGTAYNEQFF.

The chain employs TRBV6-4 and TRBJ2-7; D is unresolved. In germline, CDR1 is MRHNA, CDR2 SNTAGT. Trimming removed 6 bases at V and 2 bases at J, with 14 bases between. CDR3 length: 14 amino acids. CDR3 loop: CASRRPNFPYEQYF. In DNA, the CDR3 is TGTGCCAGCAGGCGTCCCAATTTCCCCTACGAGCAGTACTTC.

The CDR3 nucleotides read TGTGCCAGCAGCGACGGACAGAAAGAGACCCAGTACTTC. Protein product: CASSDGQKETQYF. This rearrangement joins TRBV9 to TRBJ2-5; TRBD1 might be the D (6 bases). CDR1 and CDR2 from the germline V gene are SGDLS and YYNGEE. The V gene lost 3 bases and the J gene lost 3 bases, with 9 bases spanning the gap. CDR3 length equals 13 residues.

This sequence joins TRBV19 and TRBJ1-1; D is unresolved. With 3 bases removed from V and 0 bases from J, the gap between germline ends came to 11 bases. The CDR3 extends over 15 amino acids. Per germline, CDR1 LNHDA and CDR2 SQIVND (reference sequence). CDR3 DNA sequence: TGTGCCAGTAGTATCCCTCGACACGTGAACACTGAAGCTTTCTTT. Its translation: CASSIPRHVNTEAFF.

The CDR3 here is CATRTGQYYGYTF. In nucleotides, the CDR3 is TGTGCCACCCGGACAGGTCAATATTATGGCTACACCTTC. V usage is TRBV2 and J usage is TRBJ1-2; 7 bases match TRBD1. CDR3 size: 13 residues. Trimming at V came to 10 bases and at J to 5 bases, leaving 10 bases not matched to a gene. Germline lookup yields CDR1 SNHLY and CDR2 FYNNEI. The whole variable domain, remainder taken from reference TRBV2 and TRBJ1-2, is EPEVTQTPSHQVTQMGQEVILRCVPISNHLYFYWYRQILGQKVEFLVSFYNNEISEKSEIFDDQFSVERPDGSNFTLKIRSTKLEDSAMYFCATRTGQYYGYTFGSGTRLTVV.

The chain uses TRBV6-1 and TRBJ1-2; no clear D. V shed 2 bases and J shed 4 bases, with 11 bases lying between them. Germline V lookup: CDR1 MNHNS, CDR2 SASEGT. The CDR3 is 14 amino acids. The CDR3 nucleotides are TGTGCCAGCAGTGAAATAGATGCCCTCTATGGCTACACCTTC. Translated: CASSEIDALYGYTF.

This rearrangement joins TRBV19 to TRBJ1-5; 7 nucleotides align to TRBD1. The CDR3 runs to 15 residues. Germline V gives CDR1 LNHDA, CDR2 SQIVND (reference sequence). V was clipped by 6 bases and J by 7 bases; unmatched bases: 12. The DNA for the CDR3 is TGTGCCAGTAGCCAGGACAGGCATGAGGAACAGCCCCAGCATTTT. Translation gives CASSQDRHEEQPQHF. Filled out from reference TRBV19 and TRBJ1-5, the complete variable domain reads DGGITQSPKYLFRKEGQNVTLSCEQNLNHDAMYWYRQDPGQGLRLIYYSQIVNDFQKGDIAEGYSVSREKKESFPLTVTSAQKNPTAFYLCASSQDRHEEQPQHFGDGTRLSIL.

There are a few counts of this clone. This same CDR3 is encoded by further DNA sequences in the sample. V is TRBV5-1 and J is TRBJ2-7; D is ambiguous. The CDR3 contains 11 residues. V shed 0 bases and J shed 5 bases, with 3 bases lying between them. CDR1 and CDR2 (germline): SGHRS, YFSETQ. CDR3: CASSLGHEQYF. The CDR3 DNA sequence: TGCGCCAGCAGCTTGGGGCACGAGCAGTACTTC.